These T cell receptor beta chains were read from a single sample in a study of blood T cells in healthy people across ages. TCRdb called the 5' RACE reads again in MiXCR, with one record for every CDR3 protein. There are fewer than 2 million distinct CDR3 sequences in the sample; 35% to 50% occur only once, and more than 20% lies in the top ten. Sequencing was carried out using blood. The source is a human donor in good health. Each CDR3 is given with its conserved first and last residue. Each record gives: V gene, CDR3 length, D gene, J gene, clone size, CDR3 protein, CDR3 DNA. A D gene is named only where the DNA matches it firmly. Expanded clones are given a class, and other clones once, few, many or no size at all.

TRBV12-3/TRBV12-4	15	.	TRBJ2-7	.	CASSQTSRNSYEQYF	TGTGCCAGCAGCCAAACCTCGAGAAATTCCTACGAGCAGTACTTC
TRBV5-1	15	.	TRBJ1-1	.	CASKLYRTSKTEAFF	TGCGCCAGCAAACTTTATCGCACATCCAAAACTGAAGCTTTCTTT
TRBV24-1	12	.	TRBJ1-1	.	CATRGRNTEAFF	TGTGCCACGCGAGGGCGGAACACTGAAGCTTTCTTT
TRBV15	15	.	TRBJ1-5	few	CATSRDLGNNQPQHF	TGTGCCACCAGCAGAGATTTGGGGAACAATCAGCCCCAGCATTTT
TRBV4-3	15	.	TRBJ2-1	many	CASSQGRGSYNEQFF	TGTGCCAGCAGCCAGGGCAGAGGCTCCTACAATGAGCAGTTCTTC
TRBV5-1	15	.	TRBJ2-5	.	CASSRWTGSQETQYF	TGCGCCAGCAGCCGCTGGACCGGGAGCCAAGAGACCCAGTACTTC
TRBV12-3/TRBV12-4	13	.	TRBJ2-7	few	CASSLRGAGEQYF	TGTGCCAGCAGTTTGAGAGGGGCGGGCGAGCAGTACTTC
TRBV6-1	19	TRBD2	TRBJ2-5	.	CASSEEGPGLGGRRETQYF	TGTGCCAGCAGTGAAGAAGGACCAGGACTAGGAGGGAGGAGAGAGACCCAGTACTTC
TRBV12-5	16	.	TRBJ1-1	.	CASGFFGGEWDTEAFF	TGTGCTAGTGGTTTTTTTGGGGGGGAATGGGACACTGAAGCTTTCTTT
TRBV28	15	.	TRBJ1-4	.	CASSLAGTTNEKLFF	TGTGCCAGCAGTTTGGCAGGGACGACTAATGAAAAACTGTTTTTT
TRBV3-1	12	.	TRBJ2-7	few	CASSQLTNEQYF	TGTGCCAGCAGCCAACTGACAAACGAGCAGTACTTC
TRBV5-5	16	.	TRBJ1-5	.	CASSLGASGFGQPQHF	TGTGCCAGCAGCTTGGGGGCCTCGGGATTTGGTCAGCCCCAGCATTTT
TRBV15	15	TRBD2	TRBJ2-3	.	CATSRDPAGADTQYF	TGTGCCACCAGCAGAGACCCAGCGGGGGCAGATACGCAGTATTTT
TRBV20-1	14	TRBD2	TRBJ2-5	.	CSARRLAGLETQYF	TGCAGTGCTAGAAGGCTAGCGGGGTTGGAGACCCAGTACTTC
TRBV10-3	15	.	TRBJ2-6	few	CAISGLGSGANVLTF	TGTGCCATCAGTGGGTTGGGCTCTGGGGCCAACGTCCTGACTTTC
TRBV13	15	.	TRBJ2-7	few	CASSLRTLGFYEQYF	TGTGCCAGCAGCTTAAGGACACTAGGTTTCTACGAGCAGTACTTC
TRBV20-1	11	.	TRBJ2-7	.	CSARVLNEQYF	TGCAGTGCTAGAGTCCTTAACGAGCAGTACTTC
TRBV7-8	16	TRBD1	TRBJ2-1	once	CASSLQGEEYGNEQFF	TGTGCCAGCAGCCTACAGGGGGAAGAGTATGGGAATGAGCAGTTCTTC
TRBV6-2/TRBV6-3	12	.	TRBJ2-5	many	CASSRLAETQYF	TGTGCCAGCAGCCGACTTGCGGAGACCCAGTACTTC
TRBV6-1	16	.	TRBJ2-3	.	CASGEVNYGNTDTQYF	TGTGCCAGCGGTGAAGTAAACTACGGTAACACAGATACGCAGTATTTT
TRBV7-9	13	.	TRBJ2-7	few	CASSLQARVEQYF	TGTGCCAGCAGCTTACAGGCGAGGGTCGAGCAGTACTTC
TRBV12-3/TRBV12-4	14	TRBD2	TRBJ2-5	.	CASKTSGGAETQYF	TGTGCCAGCAAAACTAGCGGGGGAGCTGAGACCCAGTACTTC
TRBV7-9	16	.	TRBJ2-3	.	CASGAGRVWGTDTQYF	TGTGCCAGCGGCGCTGGCAGGGTGTGGGGCACAGATACGCAGTATTTT
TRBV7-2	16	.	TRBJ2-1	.	CASSRSPRTEYNEQFF	TGTGCCAGCAGCCGCAGCCCTCGGACAGAATACAATGAGCAGTTCTTC
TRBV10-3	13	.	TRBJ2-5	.	CAISDATQETQYF	TGTGCCATCAGTGACGCGACCCAAGAGACCCAGTACTTC
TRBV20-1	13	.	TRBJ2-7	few	CSARDALENEQYF	TGCAGTGCTAGAGATGCTCTAGAAAACGAGCAGTACTTC
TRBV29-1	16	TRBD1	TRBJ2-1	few	CSVEFLYRGQKDEQFF	TGCAGCGTTGAATTTTTGTATAGGGGGCAAAAGGATGAGCAGTTCTTC
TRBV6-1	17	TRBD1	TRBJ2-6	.	CASSEGTGGSGANVLTF	TGTGCCAGCAGTGAGGGGACAGGGGGCTCTGGGGCCAACGTCCTGACTTTC
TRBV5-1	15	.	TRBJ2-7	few	CASSLAQGRVFEQYF	TGCGCCAGCAGCTTGGCCCAGGGGAGAGTGTTCGAGCAGTACTTC
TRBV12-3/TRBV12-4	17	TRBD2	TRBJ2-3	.	CASSLRFRGGSTDTQYF	TGTGCCAGCAGTTTGAGGTTTCGGGGGGGTAGCACAGATACGCAGTATTTT
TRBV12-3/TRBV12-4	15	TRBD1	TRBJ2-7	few	CASSRAGQGTYEQYF	TGTGCCAGCAGTAGAGCGGGACAGGGTACCTACGAGCAGTACTTC
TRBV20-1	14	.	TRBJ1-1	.	CSASGSWRNTEAFF	TGCAGTGCTTCGGGATCCTGGCGGAACACTGAAGCTTTCTTT
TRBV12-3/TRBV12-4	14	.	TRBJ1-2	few	CASSLTEESYGYTF	TGTGCCAGCAGTTTAACAGAGGAGTCCTATGGCTACACCTTC
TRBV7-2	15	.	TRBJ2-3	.	CASSLLALNTDTQYF	TGTGCCAGCAGCTTACTGGCCCTGAATACAGATACGCAGTATTTT
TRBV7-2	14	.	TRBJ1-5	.	CASSLAVGDQPQHF	TGTGCCAGCAGCTTGGCGGTGGGGGACCAGCCCCAGCATTTT
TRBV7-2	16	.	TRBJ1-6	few	CASSLVPGPENSPLHF	TGTGCCAGCAGCTTAGTTCCAGGGCCGGAGAATTCACCCCTCCACTTT
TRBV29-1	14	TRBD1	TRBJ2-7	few	CSVEGTGLSNEQYF	TGCAGCGTTGAGGGGACAGGGTTGAGTAACGAGCAGTACTTC
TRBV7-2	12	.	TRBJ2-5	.	CASGTDAETQYF	TGTGCCAGCGGAACTGATGCGGAGACCCAGTACTTC
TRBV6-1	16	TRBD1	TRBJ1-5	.	CASSERGQGINQPQHF	TGTGCCAGCAGTGAAAGGGGGCAGGGTATCAATCAGCCCCAGCATTTT
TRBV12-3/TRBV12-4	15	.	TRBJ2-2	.	CASSWRQGWTGELFF	TGTGCCAGCAGTTGGCGGCAGGGGTGGACCGGGGAGCTGTTTTTT
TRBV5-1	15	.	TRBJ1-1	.	CASSPDGSPNTEAFF	TGCGCCAGCAGCCCTGATGGGTCCCCGAACACTGAAGCTTTCTTT
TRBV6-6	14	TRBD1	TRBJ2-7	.	CASSFTDRVHEQYF	TGTGCCAGCAGTTTCACAGACAGGGTCCACGAGCAGTACTTC
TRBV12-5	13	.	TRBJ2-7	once	CASGLLGAGEQYF	TGTGCTAGTGGTTTGTTAGGGGCTGGCGAGCAGTACTTC
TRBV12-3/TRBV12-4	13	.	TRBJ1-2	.	CASSLAGLTGYTF	TGTGCCAGCAGTTTAGCTGGGCTTACTGGCTACACCTTC
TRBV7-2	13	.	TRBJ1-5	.	CASSEELNQPQHF	TGTGCCAGCAGCGAGGAACTCAATCAGCCCCAGCATTTT
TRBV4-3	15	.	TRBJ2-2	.	CASSQDWRGPGELFF	TGCGCCAGCAGCCAAGATTGGCGGGGTCCCGGGGAGCTGTTTTTT
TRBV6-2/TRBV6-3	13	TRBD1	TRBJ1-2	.	CASLPRTGAGYTF	TGTGCCAGCTTACCCAGGACAGGGGCCGGCTACACCTTC
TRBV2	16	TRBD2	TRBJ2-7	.	CASSDTGGGRSYEQYF	TGTGCCAGCAGTGATACGGGCGGGGGGCGATCCTACGAGCAGTACTTC
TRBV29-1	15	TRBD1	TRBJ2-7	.	CSARGGTGALYEQYF	TGCAGCGCAAGGGGGGGGACAGGGGCCTTATACGAGCAGTACTTC
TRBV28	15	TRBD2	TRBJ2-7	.	CASSPREGEWYEQYF	TGTGCCAGCAGTCCCCGGGAGGGGGAGTGGTACGAGCAGTACTTC
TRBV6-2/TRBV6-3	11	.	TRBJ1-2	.	CASSEGRGYTF	TGTGCCAGCAGTGAGGGCCGTGGCTACACCTTC
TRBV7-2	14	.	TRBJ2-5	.	CASSLAVGEAEQYF	TGTGCCAGCAGCTTAGCGGTCGGGGAGGCTGAGCAGTACTTC
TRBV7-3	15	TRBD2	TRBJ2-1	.	CASSLRGARVNEQFF	TGTGCCAGCAGTCTGCGGGGGGCTCGGGTGAATGAGCAGTTCTTC
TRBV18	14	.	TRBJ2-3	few	CASSTNSLTDTQYF	TGTGCCAGCTCTACCAATAGCCTCACAGATACGCAGTATTTT
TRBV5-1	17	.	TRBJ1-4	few	CASRRSTSQPTNEKLFF	TGCGCCAGCAGAAGGTCTACGTCACAACCAACTAATGAAAAACTGTTTTTT